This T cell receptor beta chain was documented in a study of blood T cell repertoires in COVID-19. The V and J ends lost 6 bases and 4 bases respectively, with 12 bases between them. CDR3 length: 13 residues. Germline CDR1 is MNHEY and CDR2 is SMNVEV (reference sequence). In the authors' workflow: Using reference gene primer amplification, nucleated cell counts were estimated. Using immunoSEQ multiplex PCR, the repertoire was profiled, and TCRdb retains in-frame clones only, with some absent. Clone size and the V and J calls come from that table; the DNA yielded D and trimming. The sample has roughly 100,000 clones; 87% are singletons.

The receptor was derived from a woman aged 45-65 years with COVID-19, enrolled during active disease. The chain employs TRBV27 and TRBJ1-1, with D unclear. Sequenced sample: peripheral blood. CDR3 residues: CASSYLEATEAFF. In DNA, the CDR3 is TGTGCCAGCAGCTACTTGGAGGCCACTGAAGCTTTCTTT.